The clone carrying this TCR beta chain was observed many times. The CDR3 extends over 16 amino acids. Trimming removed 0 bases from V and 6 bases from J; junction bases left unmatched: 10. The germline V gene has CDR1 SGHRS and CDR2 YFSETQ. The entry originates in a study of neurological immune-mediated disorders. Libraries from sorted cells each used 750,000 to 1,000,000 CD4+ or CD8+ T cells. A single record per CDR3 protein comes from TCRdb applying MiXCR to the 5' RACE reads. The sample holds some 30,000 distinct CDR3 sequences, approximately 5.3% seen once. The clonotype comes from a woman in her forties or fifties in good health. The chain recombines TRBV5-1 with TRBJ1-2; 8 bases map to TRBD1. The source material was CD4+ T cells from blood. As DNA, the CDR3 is TGCGCCAGCAGCTTGGGTTCCGGGACAGGTATCGATGGCTACACCTTC. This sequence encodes CASSLGSGTGIDGYTF.